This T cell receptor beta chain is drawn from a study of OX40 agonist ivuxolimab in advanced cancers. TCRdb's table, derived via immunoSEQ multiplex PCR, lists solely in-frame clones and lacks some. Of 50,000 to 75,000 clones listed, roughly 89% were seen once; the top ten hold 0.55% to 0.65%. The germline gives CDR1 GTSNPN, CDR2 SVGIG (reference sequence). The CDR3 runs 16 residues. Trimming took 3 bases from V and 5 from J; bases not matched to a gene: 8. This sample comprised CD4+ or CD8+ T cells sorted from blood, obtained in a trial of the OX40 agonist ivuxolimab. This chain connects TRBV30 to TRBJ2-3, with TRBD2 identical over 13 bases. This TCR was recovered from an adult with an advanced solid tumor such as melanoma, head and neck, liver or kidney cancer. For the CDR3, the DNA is TGTGCCTGGAGACGCAGGACTAGCGGGAGAGGAGATACGCAGTATTTT. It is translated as CAWRRRTSGRGDTQYF.